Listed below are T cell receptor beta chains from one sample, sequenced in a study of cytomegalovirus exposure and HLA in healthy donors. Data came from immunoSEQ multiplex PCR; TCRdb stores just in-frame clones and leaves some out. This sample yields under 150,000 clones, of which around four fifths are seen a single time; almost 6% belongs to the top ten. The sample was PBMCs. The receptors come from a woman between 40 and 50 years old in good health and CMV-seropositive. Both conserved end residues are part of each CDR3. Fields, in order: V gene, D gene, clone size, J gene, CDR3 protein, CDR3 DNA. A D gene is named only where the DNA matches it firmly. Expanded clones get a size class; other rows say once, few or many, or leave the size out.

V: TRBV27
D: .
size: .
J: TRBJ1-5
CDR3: CASSLRAPLNQPQHF
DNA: TGTGCCAGCAGTTTGCGGGCGCCACTTAATCAGCCCCAGCATTTT

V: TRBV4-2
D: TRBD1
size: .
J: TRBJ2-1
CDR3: CASSQDRGGNNEQFF
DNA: TGTGCCAGCAGCCAAGATCGAGGGGGCAACAATGAGCAGTTCTTC

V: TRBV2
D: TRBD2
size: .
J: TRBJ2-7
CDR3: CASGLGYEQYF
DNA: TGTGCCAGTGGACTAGGCTACGAGCAGTACTTC

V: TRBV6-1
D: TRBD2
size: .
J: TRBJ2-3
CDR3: CASSPGLAGDTQYF
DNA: TGTGCCAGCAGCCCCGGACTAGCGGGAGATACGCAGTATTTT

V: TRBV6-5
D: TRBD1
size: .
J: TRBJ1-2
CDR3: CASSRQGAHYGYTF
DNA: TGTGCCAGCAGCCGACAGGGGGCGCACTATGGCTACACCTTC

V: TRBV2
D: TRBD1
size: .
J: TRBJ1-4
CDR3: CASIRTGGNEKLFF
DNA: TGTGCCAGCATTAGGACAGGGGGCAATGAAAAACTGTTTTTT

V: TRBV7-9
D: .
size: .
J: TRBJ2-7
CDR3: CASSPPGATSYEQYF
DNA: TGTGCCAGCAGCCCTCCAGGGGCAACCTCCTACGAGCAGTACTTC

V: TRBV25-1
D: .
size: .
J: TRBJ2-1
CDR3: CASSESGGNEQFF
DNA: TGTGCCAGCAGTGAATCTGGCGGCAATGAGCAGTTCTTC

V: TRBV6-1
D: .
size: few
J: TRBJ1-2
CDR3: CASSESGFYGYTF
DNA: TGTGCCAGCAGTGAATCGGGATTCTATGGCTACACCTTC

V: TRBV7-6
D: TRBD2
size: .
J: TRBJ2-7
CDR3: CASSLADGREGAYEQYF
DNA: TGTGCCAGCAGCTTAGCTGATGGCAGGGAGGGCGCCTACGAGCAGTACTTC

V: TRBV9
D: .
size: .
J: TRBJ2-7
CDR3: CASSVGRDSYEQYF
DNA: TGTGCCAGCAGCGTAGGGCGGGACTCCTACGAGCAGTACTTC

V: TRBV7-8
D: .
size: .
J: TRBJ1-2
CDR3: CASSLEVAVRGYTF
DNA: TGTGCCAGCAGCTTAGAAGTGGCCGTTCGTGGCTACACCTTC

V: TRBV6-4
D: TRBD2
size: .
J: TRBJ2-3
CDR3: CASSLLAGTDTQYF
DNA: TGTGCCAGCAGCCTACTAGCGGGAACAGATACGCAGTATTTT

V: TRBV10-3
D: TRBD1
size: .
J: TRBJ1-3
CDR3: CAISEGAAGNTIYF
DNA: TGTGCCATCTCAGAGGGGGCGGCTGGAAACACCATATATTTT

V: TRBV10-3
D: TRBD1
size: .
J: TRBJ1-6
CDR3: CAISPGTESPLHF
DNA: TGTGCCATCAGTCCCGGGACAGAATCACCCCTCCACTTT

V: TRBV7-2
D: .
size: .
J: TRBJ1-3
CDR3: CASRHQTPGNTIYF
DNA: TGTGCCAGCAGACACCAGACTCCTGGAAACACCATATATTTT

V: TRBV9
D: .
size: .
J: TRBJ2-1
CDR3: CASSVQGTNEQFF
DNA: TGTGCCAGCAGCGTGCAGGGCACGAATGAGCAGTTCTTC

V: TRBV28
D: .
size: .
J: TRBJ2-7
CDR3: CASRSGLNYEQYF
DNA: TGTGCCAGTCGGTCGGGACTTAACTACGAGCAGTACTTC

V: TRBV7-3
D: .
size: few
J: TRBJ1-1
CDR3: CASRSPGGISTEAFF
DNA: TGTGCCAGCAGGTCCCCGGGGGGAATAAGCACTGAAGCTTTCTTT

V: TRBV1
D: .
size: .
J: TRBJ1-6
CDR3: CTSSQELHFRSPLHF
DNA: TGCACCAGCAGCCAAGAACTACACTTCCGTTCACCCCTCCACTTT

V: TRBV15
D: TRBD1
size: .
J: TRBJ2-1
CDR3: CATSRDRDRPNEQFF
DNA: TGTGCCACCAGCAGAGACCGGGACAGGCCTAATGAGCAGTTCTTC

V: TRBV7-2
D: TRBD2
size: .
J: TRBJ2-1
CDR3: CASSSIAGHYNEQFF
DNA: TGTGCCAGCAGCTCCATAGCGGGACACTACAATGAGCAGTTCTTC

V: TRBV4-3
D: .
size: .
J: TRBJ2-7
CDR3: CASSQGVALYEQYF
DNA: TGCGCCAGCAGCCAGGGTGTAGCGCTTTACGAGCAGTACTTC

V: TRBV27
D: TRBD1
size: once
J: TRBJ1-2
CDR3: CASSFSGTGGSGSYGYTF
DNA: TGTGCCAGCAGTTTTTCCGGGACAGGGGGCTCTGGTAGCTATGGCTACACCTTC

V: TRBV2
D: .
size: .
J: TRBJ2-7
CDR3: CATAGDPPYEQYF
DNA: TGTGCCACCGCAGGGGACCCCCCCTACGAGCAGTACTTC

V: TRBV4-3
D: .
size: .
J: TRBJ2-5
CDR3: CASSPYSGTAGGTQYF
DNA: TGCGCCAGCAGCCCCTATTCCGGGACCGCCGGGGGAACCCAGTACTTC

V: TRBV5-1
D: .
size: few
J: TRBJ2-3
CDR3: CASTRGGVSTDTQYF
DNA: TGCGCCAGCACCCGCGGAGGGGTAAGCACAGATACGCAGTATTTT

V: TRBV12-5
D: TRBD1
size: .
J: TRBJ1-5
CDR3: CASGLGDSSNQPQHF
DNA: TGTGCTAGTGGTTTGGGGGACAGCAGCAATCAGCCCCAGCATTTT

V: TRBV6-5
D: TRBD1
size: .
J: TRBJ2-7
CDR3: CASSSDRAPYEQYF
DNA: TGTGCCAGCAGCTCGGACAGGGCCCCTTACGAGCAGTACTTC

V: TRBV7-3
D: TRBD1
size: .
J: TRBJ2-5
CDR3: CASSIGTGGETQYF
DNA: TGTGCCAGCAGCATCGGGACAGGAGGAGAGACCCAGTACTTC

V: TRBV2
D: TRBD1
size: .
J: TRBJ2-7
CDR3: CATGQGSYEQYF
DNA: TGTGCCACCGGACAGGGATCCTACGAGCAGTACTTC

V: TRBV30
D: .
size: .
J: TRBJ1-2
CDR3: CAWSVPGPYGYTF
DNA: TGTGCCTGGAGTGTACCGGGTCCCTATGGCTACACCTTC

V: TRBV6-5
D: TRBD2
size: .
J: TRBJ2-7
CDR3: CASSERGIHEQYF
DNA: TGTGCCAGCAGCGAGCGGGGGATTCACGAGCAGTACTTC

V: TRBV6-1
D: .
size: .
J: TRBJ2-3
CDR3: CASSEDATDYTDTQYF
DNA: TGTGCCAGCAGTGAAGACGCGACAGATTACACAGATACGCAGTATTTT

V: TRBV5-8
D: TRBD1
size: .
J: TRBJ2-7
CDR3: CASSFAGQVGWQYF
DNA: TGTGCCAGCAGCTTCGCGGGACAGGTGGGATGGCAGTACTTC

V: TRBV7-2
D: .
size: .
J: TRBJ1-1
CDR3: CASSPSGVGAMNTEAFF
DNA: TGTGCCAGCAGCCCCTCCGGGGTCGGAGCCATGAACACTGAAGCTTTCTTT

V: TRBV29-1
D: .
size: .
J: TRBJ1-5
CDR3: CSVLAETSPNQPQHF
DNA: TGCAGCGTTCTGGCAGAAACCTCGCCAAATCAGCCCCAGCATTTT

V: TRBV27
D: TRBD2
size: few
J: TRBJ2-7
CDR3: CASSFVAGEEYEQYF
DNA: TGTGCCAGCAGCTTCGTTGCGGGGGAAGAGTACGAGCAGTACTTC

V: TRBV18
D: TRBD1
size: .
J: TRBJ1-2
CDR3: CASSPSQGDIIDTF
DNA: TGTGCCAGCTCACCCTCTCAGGGGGATATTATCGACACCTTC

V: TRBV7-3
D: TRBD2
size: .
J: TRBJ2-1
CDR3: CASSLIGLANEQFF
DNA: TGTGCCAGCAGCTTAATTGGACTAGCAAATGAGCAGTTCTTC

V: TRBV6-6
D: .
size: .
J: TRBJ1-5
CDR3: CASSYDRYQPQHF
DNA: TGTGCCAGCAGTTACGACAGATATCAGCCCCAGCATTTT

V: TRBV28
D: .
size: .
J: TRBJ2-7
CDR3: CASSSPNEQYF
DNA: TGTGCCAGCAGTTCCCCCAACGAGCAGTACTTC

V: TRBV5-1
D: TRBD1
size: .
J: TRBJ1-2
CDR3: CASSLGNPTGRFYGYTF
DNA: TGCGCCAGCAGCTTGGGAAATCCGACAGGGAGATTCTATGGCTACACCTTC

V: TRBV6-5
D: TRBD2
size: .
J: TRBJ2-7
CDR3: CASSYSITSGYEQYF
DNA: TGTGCCAGCAGTTACTCAATTACTAGCGGTTACGAGCAGTACTTC

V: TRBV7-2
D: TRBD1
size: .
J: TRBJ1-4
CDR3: CASSPRTGRWEKLFF
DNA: TGTGCCAGCAGCCCCCGGACAGGCAGATGGGAAAAACTGTTTTTT